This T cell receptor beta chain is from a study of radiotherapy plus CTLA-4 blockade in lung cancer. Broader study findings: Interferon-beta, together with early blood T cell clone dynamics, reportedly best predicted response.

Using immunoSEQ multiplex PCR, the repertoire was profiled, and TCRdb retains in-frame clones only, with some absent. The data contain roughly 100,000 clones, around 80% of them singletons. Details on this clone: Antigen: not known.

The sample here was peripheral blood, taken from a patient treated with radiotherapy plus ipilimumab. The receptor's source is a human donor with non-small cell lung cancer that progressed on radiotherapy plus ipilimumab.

CDR3 nucleotides: TGTGCCAGCAGTGATATAGCGGCGAGCTCCTACAATGAGCAGTTCTTC. Protein sequence: CASSDIAASSYNEQFF. The chain combines TRBV27 with TRBJ2-1; D may be TRBD2 (6 bases). Germline-derived CDR1 and CDR2 are MNHEY and SMNVEV (reference sequence). The CDR3 sequence is 16 residues long. V gave up 5 bases and J gave up 0 bases, with 14 bases separating them.